Sequencing of this T cell receptor beta chain was carried out in a study of blood T cell repertoires in COVID-19. Germline trimming cut 1 base from V and 6 bases from J; bases unmatched to any gene: 8. Germline loops: CDR1 KGHSH, CDR2 LQKENI. The CDR3 runs to 15 residues. Profiled with immunoSEQ multiplex PCR; TCRdb holds only in-frame clones, not every one. This table has about 240,000 clones, 87% appearing once. Residents of 24 US areas, aged about 18 to 95 years, made up the participants. The clonotype was recovered from a woman aged 25-40 years with acute COVID-19. Source material: PBMCs or T cells enriched from blood (not recorded which). The chain joins TRBV18 to TRBJ1-2; 7 bases match TRBD1. The DNA for the CDR3 is TGTGCCAGCTCACCACTGGGGACAGCACGGGATGGCTACACCTTC. This sequence encodes CASSPLGTARDGYTF.